This T cell receptor beta chain was captured by sequencing in a study of blood T cell repertoires in COVID-19. On the study more broadly: COVID-19 samples from acute and convalescent phases originated in the United States, Italy and Spain. T cells, B-cell-depleted T cells, or PBMCs supplied cDNA or gDNA.

This clone has a single count. Germline V CDR1 and CDR2: SGHRS, YFSETQ. The V gene lost 1 base and the J gene lost 1 base, with 11 bases spanning the gap. The length of the CDR3 is 15 residues. Under the authors' procedure: Estimated nucleated cell counts came from reference gene primer amplification. The method was immunoSEQ multiplex PCR; TCRdb's version includes in-frame clones alone and lacks a portion of them. That table furnishes V, J and clone size, whereas the DNA furnished D and trimming. The data contain about 86,000 clones, around four fifths of them singletons. The receptor was derived from a man between 65 and 80 years old with acute or convalescent COVID-19. This sequence joins TRBV5-1 and TRBJ1-1; D perhaps matches TRBD1 (6 bases). Input material: peripheral blood. For the CDR3, the DNA is TGCGCCAGCAGCTTGCGGGGGGGCCCGAACACTGAAGCTTTCTTT. It yields the protein CASSLRGGPNTEAFF.